This TCR beta chain was obtained from a study of CD8+CD57+ T cells in acquired aplastic anemia. Study details: Sorted cells (CD4+ and CD8+) yielded DNA amounts that averaged roughly 3.5 ug.

As regards this clonotype: Its antigen is not identified.

Genomic DNA was employed as the template in profiling TCR beta VDJ and CDR3. TCRdb re-derived calls from the reads in MiXCR, one entry per CDR3 protein. The table lists roughly 58,000 distinct CDR3 sequences, about 50% of them singletons. CDR1 SGHTA and CDR2 FQGNSA come from the germline V gene. The CDR3 runs 10 residues. V was trimmed by 8 bases and J by 4 bases, leaving 5 bases between them. Study results and limitations: Sharing between patients and controls was observed for some 27 CD8+ CDR3 sequences.

This receptor was identified in a human donor in good health, serving as a control. Sequenced input: sorted CD4+, CD8+, or CD8+CD57+ T cells (not recorded which) from PBMCs. V is TRBV7-2 and J is TRBJ2-5; D call uncertain. The CDR3 DNA is TGTGCCAGCGCTCGAGAGACCCAGTACTTC. Residues: CASARETQYF.